What follows is one T cell receptor (beta chain) and its context. What antigen it recognizes has not been identified. Base qualities are not provided; no much larger clone lies one nucleotide away. V is trimmed back by 3 bases and J by 3 bases, and the junction contains 8 bases that no gene match accounts for. The CDR3 numbers 17 residues from cysteine through phenylalanine. Just CDR3 DNA is preserved here, 51 bases in frame from base 1. CDR1 SEHNR and CDR2 FQNEAQ were looked up in the germline V gene (reference sequence). The sample comes from a study of CD8 T cells in Susac syndrome (dated by TCRdb to the late 2010s). For the study in its entirety: Of the Susac syndrome patients who were sequenced, over five had clinically active disease and eight were in clinical remission. Susac syndrome patients were therapy-naive, on corticosteroids (some also receiving IVIg), or on IVIg alone at blood withdrawal. Repertoire sequencing was used to test whether CD8+ T cell activation and differentiation in Susac syndrome was antigen driven. Clonality of the CD8+ T cell repertoire was compared between more than 10 healthy donors, approximately 14 Susac syndrome patients and 15 multiple sclerosis patients.

RNA was extracted with the RNeasy kit and roughly 0.5 to 1 ug was reverse transcribed using random hexamers. The immunoSEQ multiplex PCR assay, which covers 54 Vbeta and 13 Jbeta segments, was used to amplify TCR beta CDR3 regions. PCR amplification bias was corrected by using a synthetic template baseline for primer optimization and computational correction. Per the source publication's procedure: Reads were assigned to V, D and J genes according to IMGT and analyzed in immunoSEQ Analyzer, with only productive sequences retained. Clonality was computed as one minus Shannon entropy normalized by log2 of the number of productive unique sequences. Public and private clones were assessed among the 100 most prevalent clones of each patient and control. Clones were defined as Susac-specific if absent from the healthy and MS cohorts, from under 1,200 published viral clones and from other ImmuneACCESS disease sequences. Through fastp at Q25 and MiXCR, TCRdb rebuilt clones from the public reads, retaining in-frame beta chains. Every CDR3 protein is listed once, alongside the most common genes and DNA of its rows. The V and J calls reflect TCRdb's pipeline rather than the authors' work. For this sample the table gives about 100,000 distinct CDR3 sequences, of which 95% were detected only once. The ten largest clones capture 0.25% to 0.35% of the sample.

On the study overall, not on this receptor specifically: The study acknowledged that relatively few individuals were included in the TCR sequencing and HLA analysis. Looking at Susac-specific public clones, the researchers identified fewer than 20 in the total CD8+ repertoire and four or five in the CD8+ TEMRA repertoire. Clonal expansion was observed in Susac syndrome CD8+ repertoires, with the highest expansion in CD8+ TEMRA cells and greater expansion in clinically active than in remitting patients.

Peripheral blood CD8+ and CD4+ T cells from healthy donors, Susac syndrome patients and multiple sclerosis patients were profiled by high-throughput TCR beta sequencing. Recently defined diagnostic criteria for definite or probable disease were met by the Susac syndrome patients. CD8+ TEMRA cells were enriched by FACS, while bulk CD8+ and CD4+ T cells were purified by magnetic negative isolation. Blood was collected in EDTA tubes and processed within 24 hours, with PBMCs isolated through density gradient centrifugation. PBMCs intended for TCR sequencing were cryopreserved in liquid nitrogen and were subsequently thawed in a 37 degrees C water bath. A purity of at least 90% was achieved for sorted or isolated CD4+, CD8+ and CD8+ TEMRA cells.

This sequence originates from a human donor with Susac syndrome. Recombination linked TRBV7-9 to TRBJ2-7, and TRBD2 matches 13 of the central bases. What was sequenced was CD8+ T cells from PBMCs. The encoded CDR3 is CASSFDPGLAGIYEQYF. The nucleotide sequence reads TGTGCCAGCAGCTTCGACCCGGGACTAGCGGGGATCTACGAGCAGTACTTC. Reference TRBV7-9 and TRBJ2-7 genes cover what lies past the CDR3, so the full variable domain is DTGVSQNPRHKITKRGQNVTFRCDPISEHNRLYWYRQTLGQGPEFLTYFQNEAQLEKSRLLSDRFSAERPKGSFSTLEIQRTEQGDSAMYLCASSFDPGLAGIYEQYFGPGTRLTVT.